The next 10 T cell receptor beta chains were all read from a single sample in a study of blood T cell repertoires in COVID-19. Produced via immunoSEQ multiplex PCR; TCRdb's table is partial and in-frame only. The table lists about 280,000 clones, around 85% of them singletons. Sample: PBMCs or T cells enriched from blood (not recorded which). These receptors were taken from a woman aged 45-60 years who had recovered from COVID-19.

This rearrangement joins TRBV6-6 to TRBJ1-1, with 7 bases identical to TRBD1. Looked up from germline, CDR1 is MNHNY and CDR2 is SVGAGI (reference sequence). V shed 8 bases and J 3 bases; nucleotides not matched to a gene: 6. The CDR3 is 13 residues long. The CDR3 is CASHLTGDTEAFF. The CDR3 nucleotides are TGTGCCAGCCATCTCACAGGGGACACTGAAGCTTTCTTT.

CDR3 coding DNA: TGTGCCAGTAGGAATTCCAGGGGCCTGAACACTGAAGCTTTCTTT. Translating it yields CASRNSRGLNTEAFF. The chain recombines TRBV19 with TRBJ1-1; weak D call: TRBD1 (6 bases). Germline-derived CDR1 and CDR2 are LNHDA and SQIVND (reference sequence). Trimming pared 6 bases from V and 0 bases from J, leaving 14 bases between. This CDR3 spans 15 amino acids.

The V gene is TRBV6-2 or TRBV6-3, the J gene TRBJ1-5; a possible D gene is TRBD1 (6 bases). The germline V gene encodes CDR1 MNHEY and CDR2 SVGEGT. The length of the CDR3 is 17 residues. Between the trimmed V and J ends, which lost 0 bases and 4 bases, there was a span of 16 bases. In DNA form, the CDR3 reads TGTGCCAGCAGTTACTCTCTTTCGGACAGAAAAAATCAGCCCCAGCATTTT. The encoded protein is CASSYSLSDRKNQPQHF.

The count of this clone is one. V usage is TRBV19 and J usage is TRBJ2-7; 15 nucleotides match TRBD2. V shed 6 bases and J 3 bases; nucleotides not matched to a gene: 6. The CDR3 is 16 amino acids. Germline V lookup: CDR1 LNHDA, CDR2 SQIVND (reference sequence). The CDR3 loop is CASSQGLAGGIYEQYF. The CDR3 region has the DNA TGTGCCAGTAGCCAGGGACTAGCGGGGGGAATCTACGAGCAGTACTTC.

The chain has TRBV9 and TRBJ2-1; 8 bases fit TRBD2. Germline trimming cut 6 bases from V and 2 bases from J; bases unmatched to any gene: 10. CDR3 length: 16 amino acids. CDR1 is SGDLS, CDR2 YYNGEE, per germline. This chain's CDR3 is CASTLAGTGAYNEQFF. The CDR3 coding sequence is TGTGCCAGCACGCTAGCGGGCACCGGGGCCTACAATGAGCAGTTCTTC. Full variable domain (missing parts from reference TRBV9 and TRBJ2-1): DSGVTQTPKHLITATGQRVTLRCSPRSGDLSVYWYQQSLDQGLQFLIQYYNGEERAKGNILERFSAQQFPDLHSELNLSSLELGDSALYFCASTLAGTGAYNEQFFGPGTRLTVL.

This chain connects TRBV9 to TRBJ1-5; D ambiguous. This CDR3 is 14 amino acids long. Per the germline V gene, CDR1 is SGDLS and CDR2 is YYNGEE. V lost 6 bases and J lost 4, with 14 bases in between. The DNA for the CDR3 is TGTGCCAGCAATCGAGAGGGATCGAATCAGCCCCAGCATTTT. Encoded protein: CASNREGSNQPQHF.

In DNA form, the CDR3 reads TGTGCCAGCAGCTTAGGACAGGCCTTAGGCCGGTTGCCTTTCTTT. Translated: CASSLGQALGRLPFF. This rearrangement joins TRBV7-2 to TRBJ1-1; possible D gene TRBD1, 6 bases. Germline assignment: CDR1 SGHTA and CDR2 FQGNSA. The V and J ends lost 1 base and 12 bases respectively, with 21 bases between them. CDR3 length equals 15 residues.

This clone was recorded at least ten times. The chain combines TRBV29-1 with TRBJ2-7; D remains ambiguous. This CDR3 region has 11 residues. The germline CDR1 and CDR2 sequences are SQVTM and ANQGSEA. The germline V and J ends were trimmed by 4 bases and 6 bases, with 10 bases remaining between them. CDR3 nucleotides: TGCAGCGTTGTAGTCCCGGGCGAGCAGTACTTC. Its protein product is CSVVVPGEQYF.

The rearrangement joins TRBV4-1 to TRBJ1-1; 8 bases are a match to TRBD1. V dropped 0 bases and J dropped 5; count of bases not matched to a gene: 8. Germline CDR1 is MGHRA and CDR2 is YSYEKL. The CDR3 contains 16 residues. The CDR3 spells CASSQDRTGRWTEAFF. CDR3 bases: TGCGCCAGCAGCCAAGACCGGACAGGGCGATGGACTGAAGCTTTCTTT.

The CDR3 protein is CASSLKITGTNTGELFF. The CDR3 DNA sequence: TGTGCCAGCAGCCTCAAAATCACAGGGACCAACACCGGGGAGCTGTTTTTT. This chain joins TRBV5-8 and TRBJ2-2; D may be TRBD1 (6 bases). Trimming left V 4 bases short and J 2 bases short, with 18 bases between. The V gene's germline CDR1 is SGHTS and CDR2 YDEGEE. This CDR3 comprises 17 residues.